A single sample gave rise to the 19 T cell receptor beta chains below, sequenced in a study of blood T cell repertoires in COVID-19. Data came from immunoSEQ multiplex PCR; TCRdb stores just in-frame clones and leaves some out. The data hold under 250,000 clones, with more than 70% observed a single time. The sequenced material came from peripheral blood. The receptors were sampled from a woman of 80 years or more with COVID-19, enrolled during active disease.

This chain joins TRBV9 and TRBJ1-5; D perhaps matches TRBD1 (5 bases). Per germline, CDR1 SGDLS and CDR2 YYNGEE. The germline V and J ends were trimmed by 0 bases and 0 bases, with 16 bases remaining between them. The CDR3 is made up of 18 amino acids. DNA for the CDR3: TGTGCCAGCAGCGTAGAGAGGGTGGGGGGGAATAGCAATCAGCCCCAGCATTTT. Translated, it gives CASSVERVGGNSNQPQHF.

This clone was seen once. This sequence joins TRBV5-1 and TRBJ2-5, with a tentative D call TRBD2 (5 bases). Germline CDR1 SGHRS, CDR2 YFSETQ. The CDR3 runs to 13 residues. V was clipped by 7 bases and J by 4 bases, with 14 bases between them. The CDR3 reads CASGSRAGETQYF. Written as DNA, the CDR3 is TGCGCCAGCGGTAGTCGCGCGGGAGAGACCCAGTACTTC.

The rearrangement links TRBV11-2 to TRBJ1-3; TRBD1 agrees at 10 bases. CDR1 is SGHAT and CDR2 is FQNNGV in the germline V gene. V lost 5 bases, J lost 0 bases, and 10 bases stayed unmatched. The CDR3 is made up of 18 amino acids. The CDR3 sequence is CASSRTGGTIYSGNTIYF. The CDR3, as DNA: TGTGCCAGCAGCCGGACAGGGGGGACCATTTACTCTGGAAACACCATATATTTT.

This chain links TRBV2 with TRBJ1-2; tentatively, D is TRBD1 (5 bases). Trimming shortened V by 8 bases and J by 2 bases, and 12 bases separated the two germline ends. The CDR3 contains 13 residues. Germline values: CDR1 SNHLY, CDR2 FYNNEI. CDR3 DNA sequence: TGTGCCAGCGGGTCGGGGGGGAACTATGGCTACACCTTC. Translating gives CASGSGGNYGYTF.

The chain is built from TRBV18 and TRBJ1-5; D is possibly TRBD1 (6 bases). The CDR3 contains 15 residues. Germline CDR1 is KGHSH and CDR2 is LQKENI. The V end was cut by 6 bases, the J end by 1 base, with 13 bases between. The CDR3 DNA is TGTGCCAGCTCCCTAAGGGGGGGGAGCAATCAGCCCCAGCATTTT. Translating it yields CASSLRGGSNQPQHF.

The chain employs TRBV13 and TRBJ2-3, with D maybe TRBD2 (5 bases). The germline CDR1 and CDR2 sequences are PRHDT and FYEKMQ (reference sequence). The CDR3 consists of 15 residues. The V and J ends lost 3 bases and 7 bases respectively, with 17 bases between them. The CDR3 DNA reads TGTGCCAGCAGCTTCTTCTCCCGGGGATTAAATACGCAGTATTTT. Protein sequence: CASSFFSRGLNTQYF.

The chain recombines TRBV3-1 (or the pseudogene TRBV3-2) with TRBJ1-2; weak D call: TRBD1 (6 bases). Germline values: CDR1 LGHDT, CDR2 YNNKEL (reference sequence). V shed 0 bases and J shed 4 bases, with 12 bases lying between them. The CDR3 length is 15 residues. Here the CDR3 DNA reads TGTGCCAGCAGCCAAGACACAGGGAGTATCTATGGCTACACCTTC. This codes for CASSQDTGSIYGYTF.

The gene calls are TRBV2 and TRBJ1-2; TRBD1 matches 7 bases. CDR1 and CDR2 from the germline V gene are SNHLY and FYNNEI. CDR3 length: 13 amino acids. V lost 5 bases and J lost 8; bases outside the gene matches: 8. This CDR3 reads CASSNLQGRGYTF. CDR3 in DNA: TGTGCCAGCAGTAACTTACAGGGGCGAGGCTACACCTTC. The variable domain in full, with the rest retrieved from reference TRBV2 and TRBJ1-2, is EPEVTQTPSHQVTQMGQEVILRCVPISNHLYFYWYRQILGQKVEFLVSFYNNEISEKSEIFDDQFSVERPDGSNFTLKIRSTKLEDSAMYFCASSNLQGRGYTFGSGTRLTVV.

The chain recombines TRBV30 with TRBJ2-7; tentatively, D is TRBD2 (7 bases). CDR1 and CDR2 (germline): GTSNPN, SVGIG (reference sequence). V gave up 4 bases and J gave up 7 bases, with 17 bases separating them. The CDR3 totals 13 residues. CDR3 in amino acids: CAWTYDRRGEQYF. CDR3 coding DNA: TGTGCCTGGACCTACGACAGGCGGGGGGAGCAGTACTTC.

This clone was found a few times. The CDR3 is CASSLVSTGRPNEQYF. CDR3 nucleotide sequence: TGTGCCAGCAGCTTGGTATCGACAGGCCGCCCTAACGAGCAGTACTTC. This sequence joins TRBV5-5 and TRBJ2-7, with a possible D match to TRBD1 (6 bases). Deletions cut 0 bases from V and 5 bases from J, with 18 bases between. This CDR3 is built from 16 residues. In germline, CDR1 is SGHKS, CDR2 YYEKEE (reference sequence).

The chain joins TRBV7-2 to TRBJ2-5; a weak D match, TRBD1 (6 bases). Germline-derived CDR1 and CDR2 are SGHTA and FQGNSA. The CDR3 runs 15 residues. The V end was cut by 2 bases, the J end by 2 bases, with 12 bases between. CDR3 residues: CASSLQGSVQETQYF. Here the CDR3 DNA reads TGTGCCAGCAGCTTACAGGGGTCGGTTCAAGAGACCCAGTACTTC.

The chain has TRBV5-6 and TRBJ2-3, with 15 bases identical to TRBD2. The CDR3 contains 17 residues. V shed 3 bases, J shed 4 bases, and the junction held 6 bases outside the gene matches. CDR1 and CDR2 (germline): SGHDT, YYEEEE. CDR3 sequence (DNA): TGTGCCAGCAGCTACGGGACTAGCGGGGGGAGGGCAGATACGCAGTATTTT. Translation: CASSYGTSGGRADTQYF. The full variable domain, completed using reference TRBV5-6 and TRBJ2-3, is DAGVTQSPTHLIKTRGQQVTLRCSPKSGHDTVSWYQQALGQGPQFIFQYYEEEERQRGNFPDRFSGHQFPNYSSELNVNALLLGDSALYLCASSYGTSGGRADTQYFGPGTRLTVL.

The rearrangement uses TRBV7-8 and TRBJ1-1, with a possible D match to TRBD1 (6 bases). Per the germline V gene, CDR1 is SGHVS and CDR2 is FQNEAQ. This CDR3 region has 13 residues. V dropped 4 bases and J dropped 5 bases, with 11 bases sitting between them. The CDR3 sequence: CASSSGRGTEAFF. In nucleotides, the CDR3 is TGTGCCAGCAGCTCGGGTAGGGGGACTGAAGCTTTCTTT.

The V gene is TRBV2, the J gene TRBJ2-3; TRBD2 matches at 13 bases. From germline, CDR1 is SNHLY and CDR2 FYNNEI. This CDR3 has 14 residues. Trimming cost V 6 bases and J 4 bases; bases outside gene matches: 1. CDR3 DNA: TGTGCCAGCAGAACTAGCGGGGGGGCAGATACGCAGTATTTT. Protein: CASRTSGGADTQYF. The whole variable domain, remainder taken from reference TRBV2 and TRBJ2-3, is EPEVTQTPSHQVTQMGQEVILRCVPISNHLYFYWYRQILGQKVEFLVSFYNNEISEKSEIFDDQFSVERPDGSNFTLKIRSTKLEDSAMYFCASRTSGGADTQYFGPGTRLTVL.

This rearrangement joins TRBV7-2 to TRBJ2-7; D gene unclear. Germline V lookup: CDR1 SGHTA, CDR2 FQGNSA. The CDR3 has 12 amino acids. V lost 4 bases and J lost 0, with 4 bases in between. CDR3 amino acids: CASSSSSYEQYF. CDR3 nucleotide sequence: TGTGCCAGCAGCTCCAGCTCCTACGAGCAGTACTTC.

On this clone: Different DNA sequences within this sample yield the same CDR3. The V and J genes are TRBV5-1 and TRBJ2-2, with TRBD1 matching over 9 bases. This CDR3 contains 15 residues. V trimming: 4 bases; J trimming: 5 bases; junction bases outside the gene matches: 6. Germline V gene lookup returns CDR1 SGHRS and CDR2 YFSETQ. CDR3 amino acids: CASSLRTGDTGELFF. CDR3 DNA sequence: TGCGCCAGCAGCCTCAGGACAGGGGATACCGGGGAGCTGTTTTTT.

The chain joins TRBV19 to TRBJ1-6, with TRBD1 matching over 8 bases. V lost 5 bases to trimming and J lost 3 bases; unmatched junction nucleotides: 6. Looked up from germline, CDR1 is LNHDA and CDR2 is SQIVND (reference sequence). The CDR3 extends over 16 amino acids. For the CDR3, the DNA is TGTGCCAGTAGTGCAACAGGGGGGGACTATAATTCACCCCTCCACTTT. Residues: CASSATGGDYNSPLHF.

V gene TRBV5-6 combines with J gene TRBJ1-2; TRBD1 matches 7 bases. The junction had 7 bases not matched to a gene; V was cut back by 4 bases and J by 1 base. This CDR3 contains 15 residues. CDR1 is SGHDT and CDR2 is YYEEEE in the germline V gene. The CDR3 nucleotides read TGTGCCAGCAGCCCCCGGGACAGTTTTAACTATGGCTACACCTTC. As protein: CASSPRDSFNYGYTF.

This clone was recorded once. The V call is TRBV5-6, the J call TRBJ2-7, with D perhaps TRBD2 (6 bases). Trimming cost V 4 bases and J 3 bases, with 14 bases left between them. This CDR3 has 14 amino acids. Looked up from germline, CDR1 is SGHDT and CDR2 is YYEEEE. CDR3 loop: CASSLRGGGYEQYV. In nucleotides, the CDR3 is TGTGCCAGCAGCCTGAGGGGAGGAGGCTACGAGCAGTACGTC.